Shown below are 25 T cell receptor beta chains from a single sample sequenced in a study of T cell responses to AZD1222 COVID-19 vaccine (dated by TCRdb to 2020 to 2022). Libraries were constructed by the immunoSEQ multiplex PCR assay. TCRdb's version of the immuneACCESS table is confined to in-frame rearrangements and falls short of the full clone set. An unresolved V gene accounts for under half of the shortfall where checked; the remainder is of unknown origin. The sample contains some 150,000 clones, around 92% of them found a single time. The ten largest clones represent under 3.5% of the sample. The time point label, read with the paper, signifies: baseline before first vaccination. This specimen consisted of peripheral blood, obtained on day 0 of AZD1222 vaccination. The receptor source for this set is an adult in good health.

The genes are TRBV2 and TRBJ2-7, with D possibly being TRBD1 (7 bases). From germline, CDR1 is SNHLY and CDR2 FYNNEI. V was clipped by 8 bases and J by 3 bases, with 20 bases between them. The CDR3 has 15 residues. The DNA for the CDR3 is TGTGCCAGCGATGCCGGGGCAGGGGGGATCTACGAGCAGTACTTC. As protein: CASDAGAGGIYEQYF.

This clone was detected only a few times. The rearrangement uses TRBV5-1 and TRBJ2-5, with D perhaps TRBD1 or TRBD2 (5 bases each). Germline CDR1 and CDR2: SGHRS and YFSETQ. The CDR3 contains 14 residues. Trimming took off 3 bases at V and 9 bases at J, with 18 bases between the two ends. The CDR3 spells CASSSGALRDPQYF. The CDR3 DNA reads as TGCGCCAGCAGCTCTGGGGCCCTTAGGGACCCCCAGTACTTC.

The chain recombines TRBV12-5 with TRBJ2-1, with D tentatively TRBD1 (5 bases). V dropped 0 bases and J dropped 4 bases, with 13 bases sitting between them. This CDR3 is built from 16 residues. Germline lookup yields CDR1 LGHNT and CDR2 FRNRAP. The CDR3, as DNA: TGTGCTAGTGGTTTGGTACAGGTGAAGACATACAATGAGCAGTTCTTC. Translation gives CASGLVQVKTYNEQFF.

The chain couples TRBV5-6 to TRBJ2-5; tentatively, D is TRBD2 (6 bases). Germline loops: CDR1 SGHDT, CDR2 YYEEEE. The CDR3 contains 15 residues. V dropped 4 bases and J dropped 0 bases, with 13 bases sitting between them. The CDR3 is CASSLRGGNQETQYF. For the CDR3, the DNA is TGTGCCAGCAGCCTTAGGGGAGGAAACCAAGAGACCCAGTACTTC.

The chain links TRBV7-2 to TRBJ1-2; D might be TRBD1 (5 bases). Germline CDR1 SGHTA, CDR2 FQGNSA. Deletions cut 4 bases from V and 1 base from J, with 10 bases between. The CDR3 consists of 14 residues. The CDR3: CASSSRVGNYGYTF. In nucleotides, the CDR3 is TGTGCCAGCAGCTCCAGGGTGGGTAACTATGGCTACACCTTC.

This clone was recorded a few times. The chain joins TRBV6-1 to TRBJ2-7; 9 nucleotides match TRBD1. CDR1 and CDR2 from the germline V gene are MNHNS and SASEGT. The ends lost 1 base at V and 4 bases at J; junction bases unmatched: 5. The CDR3 has 15 residues. The CDR3 bases are TGTGCCAGCAGTGAAGGGGGGACAGGGAGGTACGAGCAGTACTTC. Its translation is CASSEGGTGRYEQYF.

The genes are TRBV27 and TRBJ1-2; tentatively, D is TRBD1 (5 bases). Looked up from germline, CDR1 is MNHEY and CDR2 is SMNVEV (reference sequence). CDR3 length: 19 residues. Between the trimmed V and J ends, which lost 2 bases and 2 bases, there was a span of 24 bases. CDR3 DNA: TGTGCCAGCAGTTTACCCCGCCCCCCGTCCCAGGGTAGAAACTATGGCTACACCTTC. Translation: CASSLPRPPSQGRNYGYTF.

This clone appeared a single time. The chain employs TRBV4-2 and TRBJ1-4, with D perhaps TRBD1 (5 bases). The CDR3 sequence is 16 residues long. Germline CDR1 LGHNA, CDR2 YNFKEQ. The ends were cut back, 0 bases at V and 5 bases at J, with 13 bases in the middle. CDR3 coding DNA: TGTGCCAGCAGCCAAGATGGCGACAGCTTGAATGAAAAACTGTTTTTT. This gives the protein CASSQDGDSLNEKLFF.

This chain links TRBV30 with TRBJ2-1; D perhaps matches TRBD1 (6 bases). Trimming pared 2 bases from V and 0 bases from J, leaving 20 bases between. Germline CDR1 reads GTSNPN; CDR2 reads SVGIG (reference sequence). The CDR3 consists of 18 residues. The CDR3 sequence: CAWSPTGMRPSSYNEQFF. The CDR3 DNA sequence: TGTGCCTGGAGTCCCACAGGGATGCGGCCGAGCTCCTACAATGAGCAGTTCTTC. The variable domain in full, completed from reference TRBV30 and TRBJ2-1, reads SQTIHQWPATLVQPVGSPLSLECTVEGTSNPNLYWYRQAAGRGLQLLFYSVGIGQISSEVPQNLSASRPQDRQFILSSKKLLLSDSGFYLCAWSPTGMRPSSYNEQFFGPGTRLTVL.

The genes are TRBV18 and TRBJ2-1; tentatively, D is TRBD1 (6 bases). This CDR3 is built from 17 residues. Germline CDR1 reads KGHSH; CDR2 reads LQKENI. Between the trimmed V and J ends, which lost 3 bases and 7 bases, there was a span of 22 bases. In DNA, the CDR3 is TGTGCCAGCTCACCTCGTCTGGGGGCAGCCTATTCAAATGAGCAGTTCTTC. This codes for CASSPRLGAAYSNEQFF.

The table lists this clone with a few counts. The CDR3, as DNA: TGCGCCAGCAGCCAAGGTCCAGGGGGCGGGAATGAGCAGTTCTTC. This gives the protein CASSQGPGGGNEQFF. The chain uses TRBV4-1 and TRBJ2-1; 8 bases fit TRBD1. Unmatched junction bases numbered 6, after V lost 1 base and J lost 7 bases. Germline CDR1 reads MGHRA; CDR2 reads YSYEKL. This CDR3 comprises 15 residues.

V usage is TRBV27 and J usage is TRBJ1-1, with D possibly matching TRBD1 (6 bases). Trimming removed 6 bases from V and 3 bases from J, with 20 bases in between. The CDR3 is made up of 16 amino acids. Looked up from germline, CDR1 is MNHEY and CDR2 is SMNVEV (reference sequence). As DNA, the CDR3 is TGTGCCAGCAGCCAGCCAGGGGACAAGCGTGACACTGAAGCTTTCTTT. Residues: CASSQPGDKRDTEAFF.

The chain carries TRBV15 and TRBJ1-2, with TRBD1 identical over 9 bases. Unmatched junction bases numbered 5, after V lost 5 bases and J lost 10 bases. CDR1 and CDR2 from the germline V gene are LNHNV and YYDKDF (reference sequence). The CDR3 consists of 12 residues. CDR3 in DNA: TGTGCCACCAGCGACCGACAGGGGGACTACACCTTC. This gives the protein CATSDRQGDYTF. The full variable domain, rest sourced from reference TRBV15 and TRBJ1-2, is DAMVIQNPRYQVTQFGKPVTLSCSQTLNHNVMYWYQQKSSQAPKLLFHYYDKDFNNEADTPDNFQSRRPNTSFCFLDIRSPGLGDTAMYLCATSDRQGDYTFGSGTRLTVV.

This clone was picked up a small number of times. The DNA of the CDR3 is TGTGCCTGGAGTGTACGAGTAACTAATTCACCCCTCCACTTT. It codes for CAWSVRVTNSPLHF. The chain uses TRBV30 and TRBJ1-6; no reliable D call. The CDR3 is 14 amino acids. V was shortened by 0 bases and J by 6 bases, with 9 bases between the two germline ends. Germline assignment: CDR1 GTSNPN and CDR2 SVGIG (reference sequence). The whole variable domain, remainder taken from reference TRBV30 and TRBJ1-6, is SQTIHQWPATLVQPVGSPLSLECTVEGTSNPNLYWYRQAAGRGLQLLFYSVGIGQISSEVPQNLSASRPQDRQFILSSKKLLLSDSGFYLCAWSVRVTNSPLHFGNGTRLTVT.

The chain employs TRBV4-3 and TRBJ2-3, with 7 bases aligning to TRBD1. V lost 1 base, J lost 2 bases, and 12 bases stayed unmatched. This CDR3 comprises 18 residues. Looked up from germline, CDR1 is LGHNA and CDR2 is YSLEER. In DNA, the CDR3 is TGCGCCAGCAGCCAAGCTTTAGCAGGGGGAACTTACACAGATACGCAGTATTTT. Protein sequence: CASSQALAGGTYTDTQYF.

V gene TRBV20-1 combines with J gene TRBJ1-4, with 8 positions matching TRBD1. The CDR3 length is 15 residues. J was trimmed by 3 bases and V by 3 bases; bases with no gene match: 6. Looked up from germline, CDR1 is DFQATT and CDR2 is SNEGSKA (reference sequence). Written as DNA, the CDR3 is TGCAGTGCTAGTAAAAGGACAGGGCCTAATGAAAAACTGTTTTTT. Its translation: CSASKRTGPNEKLFF.

The chain couples TRBV2 to TRBJ2-1, with D tentatively TRBD1 or TRBD2 (5 bases each). This CDR3 is built from 11 residues. The germline V gene encodes CDR1 SNHLY and CDR2 FYNNEI. V lost 5 bases and J 7 bases, leaving 6 bases between the germline ends. The CDR3 DNA sequence: TGTGCCAGCAGTTGGGGGAATGAGCAGTTCTTC. This translates into CASSWGNEQFF.

The chain carries TRBV11-3 and TRBJ2-1; TRBD1 agrees at 7 bases. CDR1 and CDR2 from the germline V gene are SGHNT and YENEEA. The CDR3 runs 15 residues. The J segment lost 2 bases and the V segment lost 5 bases, leaving 6 bases of the junction unmatched. CDR3 nucleotide sequence: TGTGCCAGCAGCCACACAGGGGAAGCCTACAATGAGCAGTTCTTC. Encoded protein: CASSHTGEAYNEQFF.

The rearrangement joins TRBV6-1 to TRBJ2-7, with 8 bases lining up with TRBD1. The V segment lost 2 bases and the J segment 3 bases; nucleotides outside the gene matches: 6. There are 15 residues in the CDR3. CDR1 MNHNS and CDR2 SASEGT come from the germline V gene. CDR3: CASSEPHRGFYEQYF. CDR3 nucleotides: TGTGCCAGCAGTGAACCTCACAGGGGGTTCTACGAGCAGTACTTC.

The sample holds one count of this clone. The chain has TRBV19 and TRBJ1-2, with D possibly being TRBD1 (5 bases). The CDR3 sequence is 15 residues long. The V and J ends lost 7 bases and 3 bases respectively, with 18 bases between them. Germline CDR1 is LNHDA and CDR2 is SQIVND (reference sequence). CDR3 nucleotides: TGTGCCAGTAAAGCGGGGCTGGGACGGTACTATGGCTACACCTTC. Translating it yields CASKAGLGRYYGYTF. Supplemented by reference TRBV19 and TRBJ1-2, the full variable domain reads DGGITQSPKYLFRKEGQNVTLSCEQNLNHDAMYWYRQDPGQGLRLIYYSQIVNDFQKGDIAEGYSVSREKKESFPLTVTSAQKNPTAFYLCASKAGLGRYYGYTFGSGTRLTVV.

V gene TRBV7-9 combines with J gene TRBJ2-2; D is ambiguous. Trimming removed 5 bases from V and 5 bases from J, with 18 bases in between. CDR3 size: 16 residues. The germline V gene encodes CDR1 SEHNR and CDR2 FQNEAQ (reference sequence). CDR3 amino acids: CASSPSGQTRTGELFF. CDR3 DNA: TGTGCCAGCAGCCCCAGTGGGCAGACGAGGACCGGGGAGCTGTTTTTT.

The chain uses TRBV19 and TRBJ1-1; no clear D. Germline values: CDR1 LNHDA, CDR2 SQIVND (reference sequence). Between the trimmed V and J ends, which lost 9 bases and 3 bases, there was a span of 11 bases. This CDR3 spans 12 amino acids. The chain's CDR3 is CARGLEDTEAFF. CDR3 sequence (DNA): TGTGCCAGAGGACTGGAGGACACTGAAGCTTTCTTT.

This chain uses TRBV3-1 (or the pseudogene TRBV3-2) with TRBJ2-3, with 10 bases aligning to TRBD2. Per germline, CDR1 LGHDT and CDR2 YNNKEL (reference sequence). The trim removed 4 bases at V and 5 bases at J, leaving 6 bases unmatched. The CDR3 is 15 amino acids. In DNA, the CDR3 is TGTGCCAGCAGCCTCGGGACTAGCGATAGAGATACGCAGTATTTT. Translation gives CASSLGTSDRDTQYF.

The V gene is TRBV12-3 or TRBV12-4, the J gene TRBJ2-1; the D is unclear. Between the trimmed V and J ends, which lost 1 base and 4 bases, there was a span of 5 bases. The CDR3 sequence is 13 residues long. As DNA, the CDR3 is TGTGCCAGCAGTTTAGGACTGTACAATGAGCAGTTCTTC. Translated, it gives CASSLGLYNEQFF.

The chain uses TRBV9 and TRBJ2-1; 10 bases match TRBD2. From germline, CDR1 is SGDLS and CDR2 YYNGEE. The V and J ends lost 3 bases and 3 bases, in that order; junction bases with no gene match: 6. CDR3 length: 16 amino acids. The CDR3 loop reads CASSDSSSGGYNEQFF. The CDR3 bases are TGTGCCAGCAGCGACTCCTCTAGCGGGGGCTACAATGAGCAGTTCTTC.